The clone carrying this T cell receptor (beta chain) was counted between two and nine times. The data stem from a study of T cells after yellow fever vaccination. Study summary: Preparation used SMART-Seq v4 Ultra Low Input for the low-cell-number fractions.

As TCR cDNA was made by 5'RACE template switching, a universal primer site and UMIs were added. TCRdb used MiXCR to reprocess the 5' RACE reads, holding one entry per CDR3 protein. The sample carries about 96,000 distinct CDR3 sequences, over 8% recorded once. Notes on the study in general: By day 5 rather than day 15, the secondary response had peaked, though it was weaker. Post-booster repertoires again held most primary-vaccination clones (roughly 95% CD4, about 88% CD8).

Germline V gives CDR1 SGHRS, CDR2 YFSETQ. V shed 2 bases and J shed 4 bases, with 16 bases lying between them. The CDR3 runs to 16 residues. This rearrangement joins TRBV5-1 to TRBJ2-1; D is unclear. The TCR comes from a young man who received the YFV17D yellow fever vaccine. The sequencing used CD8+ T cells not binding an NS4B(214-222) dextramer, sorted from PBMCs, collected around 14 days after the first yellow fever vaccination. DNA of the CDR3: TGCGCCAGCAGCTTTGTAGAAGTCACCCCTTACAATGAGCAGTTCTTC. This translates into CASSFVEVTPYNEQFF. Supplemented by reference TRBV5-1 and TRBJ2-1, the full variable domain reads KAGVTQTPRYLIKTRGQQVTLSCSPISGHRSVSWYQQTPGQGLQFLFEYFSETQRNKGNFPGRFSGRQFSNSRSEMNVSTLELGDSALYLCASSFVEVTPYNEQFFGPGTRLTVL.